The clone carrying this TCR beta chain was counted at least ten times. What it binds is not known. These data come from a study of regulatory T cells in long-lasting Graves disease. Study-wide findings and caveats: Persistent disease preferred TRBV28, TRBJ1-2 and TRBJ2-5; new disease, TRBV20-1 and TRBJ2-1. Only a small sample size was used, which may have cut accuracy.

iRepertoire HTBI primers and Arm-PCR of CDR3 regions built TCR beta libraries. Each CDR3 protein is one row after TCRdb ran MiXCR on the multiplex PCR reads. In the table there are 530,000 or so distinct CDR3 sequences, roughly 13% of which are singletons. The CDR3 extends over 15 amino acids. V gave up 3 bases and J gave up 2 bases, with 13 bases separating them. Documented time point: newly diagnosed GD, antithyroid drugs for less than 3 months. PBMC-derived RNA was used for the TCR library. The patient group derived from an endocrinology department in Xi'an, China. The same sample was also used in a study of T cells in Graves' hyperthyroidism and ophthalmopathy.

The chain carries TRBV12-3 or TRBV12-4 and TRBJ2-5; D is unresolved. The material sequenced was peripheral blood mononuclear cells (PBMCs), taken at new diagnosis, from a patient treated with antithyroid drugs. The sequence came from a young man with Graves disease. The CDR3 loop reads CASSFPGRPQETQYF. The CDR3 DNA reads as TGTGCCAGCAGTTTCCCCGGACGGCCGCAAGAGACCCAGTACTTC.